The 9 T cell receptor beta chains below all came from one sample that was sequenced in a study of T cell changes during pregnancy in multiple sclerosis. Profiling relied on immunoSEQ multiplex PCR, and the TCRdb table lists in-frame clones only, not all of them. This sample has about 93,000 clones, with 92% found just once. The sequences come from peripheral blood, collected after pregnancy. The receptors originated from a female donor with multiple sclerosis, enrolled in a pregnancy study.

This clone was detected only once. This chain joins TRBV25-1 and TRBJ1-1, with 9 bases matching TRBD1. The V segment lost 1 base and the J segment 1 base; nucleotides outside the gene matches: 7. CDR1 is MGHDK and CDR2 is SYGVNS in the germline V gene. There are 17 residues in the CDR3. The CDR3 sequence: CASSEWPRDRENTEAFF. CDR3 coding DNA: TGTGCCAGCAGTGAATGGCCCCGGGACAGGGAGAACACTGAAGCTTTCTTT.

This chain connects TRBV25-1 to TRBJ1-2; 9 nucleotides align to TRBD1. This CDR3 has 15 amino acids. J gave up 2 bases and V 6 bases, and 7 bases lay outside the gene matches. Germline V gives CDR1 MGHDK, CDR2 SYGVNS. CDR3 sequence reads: CASRRQGEYNYGYTF. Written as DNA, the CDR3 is TGTGCCAGCAGGAGACAGGGGGAGTACAACTATGGCTACACCTTC.

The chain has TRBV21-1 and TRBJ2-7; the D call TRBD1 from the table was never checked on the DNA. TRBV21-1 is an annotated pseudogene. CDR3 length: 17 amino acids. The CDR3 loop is CASSMERPGTPTYEQYF. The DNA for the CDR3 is TGTGCCAGCAGCATGGAACGCCCCGGGACACCCACCTACGAGCAGTACTTC.

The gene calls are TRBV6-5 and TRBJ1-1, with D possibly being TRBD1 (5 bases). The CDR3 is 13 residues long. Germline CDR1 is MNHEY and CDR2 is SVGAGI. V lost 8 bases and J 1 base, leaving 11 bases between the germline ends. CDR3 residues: CASQDTSNTEAFF. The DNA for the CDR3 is TGTGCCAGCCAGGACACTTCGAACACTGAAGCTTTCTTT.

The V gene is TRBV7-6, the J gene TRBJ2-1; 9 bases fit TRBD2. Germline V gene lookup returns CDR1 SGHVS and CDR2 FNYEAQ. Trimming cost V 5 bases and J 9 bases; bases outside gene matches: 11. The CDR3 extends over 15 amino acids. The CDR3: CASSPRGSGSIEQFF. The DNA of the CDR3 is TGTGCCAGCAGCCCCCGAGGTAGCGGGAGTATTGAGCAGTTCTTC.

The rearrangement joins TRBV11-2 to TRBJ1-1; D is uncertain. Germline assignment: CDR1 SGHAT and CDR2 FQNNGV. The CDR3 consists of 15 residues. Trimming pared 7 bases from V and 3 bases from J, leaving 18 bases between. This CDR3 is CASTRIRPGDTEAFF. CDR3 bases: TGTGCCAGCACTCGGATTCGGCCCGGGGACACTGAAGCTTTCTTT. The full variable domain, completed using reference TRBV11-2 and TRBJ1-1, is EAGVAQSPRYKIIEKRQSVAFWCNPISGHATLYWYQQILGQGPKLLIQFQNNGVVDDSQLPKDRFSAERLKGVDSTLKIQPAKLEDSAVYLCASTRIRPGDTEAFFGQGTRLTVV.

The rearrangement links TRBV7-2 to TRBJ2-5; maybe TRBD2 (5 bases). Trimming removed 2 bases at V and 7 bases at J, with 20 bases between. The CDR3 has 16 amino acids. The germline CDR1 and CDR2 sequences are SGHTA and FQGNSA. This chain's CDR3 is CASSLKVLGSEGTQYF. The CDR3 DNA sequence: TGTGCCAGCAGCTTAAAGGTATTAGGCAGCGAGGGGACCCAGTACTTC.

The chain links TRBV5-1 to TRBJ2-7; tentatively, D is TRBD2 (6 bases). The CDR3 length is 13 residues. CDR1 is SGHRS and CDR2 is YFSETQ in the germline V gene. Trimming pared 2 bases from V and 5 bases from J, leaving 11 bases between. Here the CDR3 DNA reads TGCGCCAGCAGCTTTGATTCGGGGGACGAGCAGTACTTC. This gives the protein CASSFDSGDEQYF. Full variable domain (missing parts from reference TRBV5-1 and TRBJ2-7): KAGVTQTPRYLIKTRGQQVTLSCSPISGHRSVSWYQQTPGQGLQFLFEYFSETQRNKGNFPGRFSGRQFSNSRSEMNVSTLELGDSALYLCASSFDSGDEQYFGPGTRLTVT.

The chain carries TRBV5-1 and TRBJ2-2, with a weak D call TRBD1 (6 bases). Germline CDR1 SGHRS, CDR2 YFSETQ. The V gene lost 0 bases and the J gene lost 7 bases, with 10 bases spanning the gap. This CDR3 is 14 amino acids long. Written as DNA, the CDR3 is TGCGCCAGCAGCTTGGACAGGGCGGGCGGGGAGCTGTTTTTT. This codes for CASSLDRAGGELFF.